The source of this T cell receptor beta chain is a study of shared T cell receptors in the human thymus. Germline lookup yields CDR1 SGHAT and CDR2 FQNNGV. CDR3 size: 12 residues. The V end was cut by 4 bases, the J end by 7 bases, with 8 bases between. The protocol was immunoSEQ multiplex PCR, while the TCRdb copy is restricted to in-frame clones and leaves out a portion. The sample lists about 380,000 clones; roughly 94% were seen once. This sequence was found in a human donor. This sequence joins TRBV11-2 and TRBJ2-1; D assignment may be TRBD1 or TRBD2 (5 bases each). The sequenced sample consisted of thymocytes. DNA of the CDR3: TGTGCCAGCAGCTGGGGGTGGAATGAGCAGTTCTTC. Its translation: CASSWGWNEQFF.